The 15 T cell receptor beta chains listed next were all sequenced from one sample in a study of cytomegalovirus exposure and HLA in healthy donors. TCRdb's table, derived via immunoSEQ multiplex PCR, lists solely in-frame clones and lacks some. Found here are 200,000 to 250,000 clones, approximately 87% of them singletons; the top ten hold 5.5% to 7%. Material: PBMCs. All receptors come from a woman aged 18-30 years in good health and CMV-seronegative.

The chain carries TRBV5-6 and TRBJ1-4; D not certain. The CDR3 contains 14 residues. Germline loops: CDR1 SGHDT, CDR2 YYEEEE. Trimming stripped 1 base from V and 3 bases from J, with 7 bases between. CDR3 residues: CASSLSGSNEKLFF. For the CDR3, the DNA is TGTGCCAGCAGCTTGTCCGGATCTAATGAAAAACTGTTTTTT. Supplemented by reference TRBV5-6 and TRBJ1-4, the full variable domain reads DAGVTQSPTHLIKTRGQQVTLRCSPKSGHDTVSWYQQALGQGPQFIFQYYEEEERQRGNFPDRFSGHQFPNYSSELNVNALLLGDSALYLCASSLSGSNEKLFFGSGTQLSVL.

The V call is TRBV4-1, the J call TRBJ2-1; TRBD1 matches at 8 bases. The V gene end was trimmed by 2 bases and the J gene end by 7 bases; junction bases not matched to a gene: 10. The CDR3 extends over 16 amino acids. CDR1 and CDR2 (germline): MGHRA, YSYEKL. CDR3 nucleotide sequence: TGCGCCAGCAGCCAAACGGCGGGACAGGTAAGGAATGAGCAGTTCTTC. Translated, it gives CASSQTAGQVRNEQFF.

This chain joins TRBV6-5 and TRBJ1-2; 7 nucleotides line up with TRBD1. Trimming cost V 0 bases and J 4 bases; bases outside gene matches: 5. The germline CDR1 and CDR2 sequences are MNHEY and SVGAGI. CDR3 length: 15 residues. CDR3 nucleotides: TGTGCCAGCAGTTACTCGAGGGGGCGATTCTATGGCTACACCTTC. Its protein product is CASSYSRGRFYGYTF.

The rearrangement joins TRBV30 to TRBJ1-2; D possibly corresponds to TRBD1 (6 bases). V shed 2 bases and J shed 2 bases, with 15 bases lying between them. CDR1 and CDR2 (germline): GTSNPN, SVGIG (reference sequence). CDR3 length: 15 amino acids. The CDR3 DNA reads as TGTGCCTGGAGTTCGCCTTTCAGGGGCAACTATGGCTACACCTTC. This encodes CAWSSPFRGNYGYTF.

This clone was seen once. The chain employs TRBV29-1 and TRBJ1-1; D remains unclear. The length of the CDR3 is 12 residues. The ends were cut back, 4 bases at V and 8 bases at J, with 14 bases in the middle. CDR1 SQVTM and CDR2 ANQGSEA come from the germline V gene. This chain's CDR3 is CSVVPLRLEAFF. In DNA, the CDR3 is TGCAGCGTTGTTCCGCTGCGCCTGGAAGCTTTCTTT. Full variable domain (rest looked up from reference TRBV29-1 and TRBJ1-1): SAVISQKPSRDICQRGTSLTIQCQVDSQVTMMFWYRQQPGQSLTLIATANQGSEATYESGFVIDKFPISRPNLTFSTLTVSNMSPEDSSIYLCSVVPLRLEAFFGQGTRLTVV.

Regarding this clone: The same CDR3 also results from other DNA sequences found in this sample. The chain employs TRBV5-1 and TRBJ1-1; no clear D gene. Germline V gene lookup returns CDR1 SGHRS and CDR2 YFSETQ. V lost 0 bases and J lost 1, with 7 bases in between. This CDR3 has 14 residues. CDR3 residues: CASSLEPENTEAFF. The CDR3, as DNA: TGCGCCAGCAGCTTGGAACCCGAGAACACTGAAGCTTTCTTT.

The J gene is TRBJ2-1, the V gene TRBV27; TRBD2 is a possible D gene (6 bases). Germline V CDR1 and CDR2: MNHEY, SMNVEV (reference sequence). V lost 3 bases and J 0 bases, leaving 9 bases between the germline ends. This CDR3 comprises 15 residues. In nucleotides, the CDR3 is TGTGCCAGCAGTTTGGAGGGGAGCTCCTACAATGAGCAGTTCTTC. Translating gives CASSLEGSSYNEQFF.

The rearrangement uses TRBV19 and TRBJ2-1, with a weak D call TRBD1 (5 bases). The V and J ends lost 6 bases and 4 bases respectively, with 7 bases between them. The CDR3 contains 12 residues. CDR1 and CDR2 (germline): LNHDA, SQIVND (reference sequence). For the CDR3, the DNA is TGTGCCAGTAGAAGGGGATACAATGAGCAGTTCTTC. This sequence encodes CASRRGYNEQFF.

This chain joins TRBV7-8 and TRBJ1-1, with 11 bases matching TRBD1. The V gene end was trimmed by 5 bases and the J gene end by 4 bases; junction bases not matched to a gene: 9. Germline CDR1 is SGHVS and CDR2 is FQNEAQ. The CDR3 is made up of 16 amino acids. The CDR3 region has the DNA TGTGCCAGCAGCCCACGGACAGGGGGCCGAGGCACTGAAGCTTTCTTT. Its protein is CASSPRTGGRGTEAFF.

Only one count was recorded for this clone. The chain carries TRBV6-5 and TRBJ2-1; tentative D call: TRBD2 (5 bases). CDR1 is MNHEY and CDR2 is SVGAGI in the germline V gene. Trimming removed 5 bases at V and 4 bases at J, with 9 bases between. There are 13 residues in the CDR3. DNA for the CDR3: TGTGCCAGCAGTCAGCGGTCGTACAATGAGCAGTTCTTC. Its protein product is CASSQRSYNEQFF.

V usage is TRBV6-1 and J usage is TRBJ2-1; TRBD1 aligns across 8 bases. V dropped 6 bases and J dropped 2; count of bases not matched to a gene: 6. The CDR3 is 15 amino acids. Germline lookup yields CDR1 MNHNS and CDR2 SASEGT. The chain's CDR3 is CASSEDRVTYNEQFF. Here the CDR3 DNA reads TGTGCCAGCAGCGAGGACAGGGTTACCTACAATGAGCAGTTCTTC.

The V call is TRBV10-3, the J call TRBJ1-4; D unclear. The CDR3 spans 13 residues. Germline V gene sequence: CDR1 ENHRY, CDR2 SYGVKD. V shed 4 bases and J shed 8 bases, with 11 bases lying between them. CDR3 bases: TGTGCCATCAGTGGTCAGGCTTCGGAAAAACTGTTTTTT. Translating it yields CAISGQASEKLFF.

In its sample, this clone was seen once. The genes are TRBV9 and TRBJ2-1; the D call may be TRBD1 or TRBD2 (5 bases each). This CDR3 region has 16 residues. Trimming removed 2 bases at V and 4 bases at J, with 16 bases between. Germline assignment: CDR1 SGDLS and CDR2 YYNGEE. The CDR3 DNA sequence: TGTGCCAGCAGCGTCTTAGGGGAGAGGATGTACAATGAGCAGTTCTTC. Amino acids: CASSVLGERMYNEQFF.

In this sample, this clone turned up a few times. The chain recombines TRBV2 with TRBJ1-1, with TRBD1 identical over 7 bases. Germline trimming cut 6 bases from V and 3 bases from J; bases unmatched to any gene: 13. Germline V gene lookup returns CDR1 SNHLY and CDR2 FYNNEI. The CDR3 extends over 16 amino acids. CDR3 in DNA: TGTGCCAGCAGGACCTCTACAGGGGCGGTTGACACTGAAGCTTTCTTT. This encodes CASRTSTGAVDTEAFF. The full variable domain, with the rest looked up from reference TRBV2 and TRBJ1-1, is EPEVTQTPSHQVTQMGQEVILRCVPISNHLYFYWYRQILGQKVEFLVSFYNNEISEKSEIFDDQFSVERPDGSNFTLKIRSTKLEDSAMYFCASRTSTGAVDTEAFFGQGTRLTVV.

The chain joins TRBV11-2 to TRBJ2-5; D remains unclear. V shed 0 bases and J shed 5 bases, with 7 bases lying between them. CDR3 length equals 13 residues. CDR1 is SGHAT and CDR2 is FQNNGV in the germline V gene. In nucleotides, the CDR3 is TGTGCCAGCAGCTTAGATCTACGGGAGACCCAGTACTTC. Amino acids: CASSLDLRETQYF.